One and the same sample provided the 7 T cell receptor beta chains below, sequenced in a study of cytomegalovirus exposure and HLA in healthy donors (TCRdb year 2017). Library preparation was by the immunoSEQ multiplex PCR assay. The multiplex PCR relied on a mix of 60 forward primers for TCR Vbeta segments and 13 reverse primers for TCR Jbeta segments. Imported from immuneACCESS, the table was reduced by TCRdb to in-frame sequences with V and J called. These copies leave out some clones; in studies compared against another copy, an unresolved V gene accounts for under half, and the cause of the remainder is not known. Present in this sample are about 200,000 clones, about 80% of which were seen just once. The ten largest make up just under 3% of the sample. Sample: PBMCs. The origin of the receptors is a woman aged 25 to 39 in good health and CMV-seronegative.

CDR3 in DNA: TGTGCCAGCAGTGAACGCGGAGGGTATCGAGCTTTCTTT. It encodes CASSERGGYRAFF. V and J are TRBV6-1 and TRBJ1-1; no definite D call. The CDR3 totals 13 residues. V was pared by 2 bases and J by 10 bases, with 14 bases between. Germline V lookup: CDR1 MNHNS, CDR2 SASEGT.

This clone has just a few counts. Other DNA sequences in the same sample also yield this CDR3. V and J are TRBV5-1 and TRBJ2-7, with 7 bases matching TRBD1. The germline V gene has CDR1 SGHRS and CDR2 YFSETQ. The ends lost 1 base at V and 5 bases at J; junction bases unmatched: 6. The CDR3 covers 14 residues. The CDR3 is CASSLTGVPHEQYF. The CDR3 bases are TGCGCCAGCAGCTTGACAGGGGTCCCACACGAGCAGTACTTC.

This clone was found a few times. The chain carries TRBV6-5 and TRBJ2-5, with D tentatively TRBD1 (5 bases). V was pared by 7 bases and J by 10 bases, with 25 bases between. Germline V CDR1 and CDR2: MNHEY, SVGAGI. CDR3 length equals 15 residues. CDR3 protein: CASKVHEDDRRSQYF. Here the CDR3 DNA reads TGTGCCAGCAAGGTTCACGAGGACGACAGACGTAGCCAGTACTTC.

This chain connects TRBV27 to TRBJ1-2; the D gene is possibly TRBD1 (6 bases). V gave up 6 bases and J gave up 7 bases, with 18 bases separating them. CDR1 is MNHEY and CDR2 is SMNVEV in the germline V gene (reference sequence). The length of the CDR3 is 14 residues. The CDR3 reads CASSPITGTAGYTF. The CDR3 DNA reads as TGTGCCAGCAGCCCCATCACAGGGACCGCTGGCTACACCTTC.

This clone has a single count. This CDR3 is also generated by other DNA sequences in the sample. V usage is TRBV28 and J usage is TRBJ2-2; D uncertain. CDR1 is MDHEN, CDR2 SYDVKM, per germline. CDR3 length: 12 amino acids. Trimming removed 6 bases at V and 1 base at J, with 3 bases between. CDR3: CASSLNTGELFF. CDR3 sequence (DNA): TGTGCCAGCAGCTTGAACACCGGGGAGCTGTTTTTT.

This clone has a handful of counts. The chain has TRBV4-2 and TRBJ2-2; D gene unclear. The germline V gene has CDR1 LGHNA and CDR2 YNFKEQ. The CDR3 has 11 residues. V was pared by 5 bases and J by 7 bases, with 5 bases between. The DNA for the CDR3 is TGTGCCAGCAGCGTCGGCGGGGAGCTGTTTTTT. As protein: CASSVGGELFF.

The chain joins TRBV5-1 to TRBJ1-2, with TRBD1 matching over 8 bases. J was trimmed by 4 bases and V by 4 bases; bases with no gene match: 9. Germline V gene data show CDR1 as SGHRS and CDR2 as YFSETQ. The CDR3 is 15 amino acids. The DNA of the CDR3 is TGCGCCAGCAGCGTCGGGACAGGCGGGTCCTATGGCTACACCTTC. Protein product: CASSVGTGGSYGYTF.